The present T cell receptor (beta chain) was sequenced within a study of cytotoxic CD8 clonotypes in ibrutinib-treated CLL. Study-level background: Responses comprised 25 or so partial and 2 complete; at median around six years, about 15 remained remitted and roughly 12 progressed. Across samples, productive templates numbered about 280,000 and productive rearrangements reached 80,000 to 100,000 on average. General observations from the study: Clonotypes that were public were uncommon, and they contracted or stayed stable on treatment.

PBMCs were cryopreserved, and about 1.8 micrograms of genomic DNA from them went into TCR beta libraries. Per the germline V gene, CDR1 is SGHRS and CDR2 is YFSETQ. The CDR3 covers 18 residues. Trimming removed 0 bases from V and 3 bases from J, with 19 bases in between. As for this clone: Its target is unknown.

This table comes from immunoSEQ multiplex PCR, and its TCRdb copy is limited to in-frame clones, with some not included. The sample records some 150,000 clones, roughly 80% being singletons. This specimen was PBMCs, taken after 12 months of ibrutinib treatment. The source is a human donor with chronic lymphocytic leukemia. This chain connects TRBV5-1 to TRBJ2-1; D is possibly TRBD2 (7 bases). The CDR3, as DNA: TGCGCCAGCAGCTTGGAGCACAGGGTGGGAGGGGGCTACAATGAGCAGTTCTTC. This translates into CASSLEHRVGGGYNEQFF.